This section outlines one TCR beta chain sequence together with its context. In the source study's methods: Amplification of reference gene primers was used by the study to estimate nucleated cell counts. Measured with immunoSEQ multiplex PCR; TCRdb has only the in-frame clones, and not every one. That table gives V, J and clone size, and the DNA gave D and trimming. In the table there are 75,000 to 100,000 clones, approximately 86% of which are singletons. The record originates from a study of blood T cell repertoires in COVID-19. The overall study: Spain, Italy and the United States supplied samples that represented acute and convalescent COVID-19. PBMCs, B-cell-depleted T cells, or T cells were the source of the cDNA or gDNA that made up the material.

The germline V gene has CDR1 SNHLY and CDR2 FYNNEI. After removal of 7 bases from V and 6 bases from J, the junction contained 6 bases not matched to a gene. The CDR3 has 13 residues. This sequence was found in a woman older than 75 with acute or convalescent COVID-19. Sequenced material: peripheral blood. The V call is TRBV2, the J call TRBJ2-4; 7 bases line up with TRBD1. The CDR3 here is CASNLDRANIQYF. The CDR3 DNA reads as TGTGCCAGCAATCTAGACAGGGCAAACATTCAGTACTTC.